This is a list of T cell receptor beta chains from one sample in a study of shared clonotypes between healthy human individuals. Sequencing used immunoSEQ multiplex PCR; TCRdb keeps in-frame clones, though not all of them. This sample carries 1,500,000 or so clones, around 98.5% of them seen once, and the ten largest clones take about 0.35%. Sequenced input: naive CD4+ T cells sorted from blood. All receptors come from a man in his thirties or forties in good health. CDR3s include the opening cysteine and the closing phenylalanine or tryptophan. A D gene is named only where the DNA matches it firmly. Expanded clones get a size class; other rows say once, few or many, or leave the size out.

CDR3 length: 14
J gene: TRBJ2-7
D gene: TRBD2
clone size: NA
V gene: TRBV7-9
CDR3 protein: CASSLIGRSYEQYF
CDR3 DNA: TGTGCCAGCAGCTTAATCGGGAGGTCCTACGAGCAGTACTTC

CDR3 length: 14
J gene: TRBJ1-5
D gene: NA
clone size: NA
V gene: TRBV2
CDR3 protein: CASSVSGLGQPQHF
CDR3 DNA: TGTGCCAGCAGTGTAAGCGGGCTAGGACAGCCCCAGCATTTT

CDR3 length: 14
J gene: TRBJ1-5
D gene: TRBD1
clone size: NA
V gene: TRBV9
CDR3 protein: CASSPTGGEQPQHF
CDR3 DNA: TGTGCCAGCAGCCCCACAGGGGGCGAGCAGCCCCAGCATTTT

CDR3 length: 13
J gene: TRBJ1-5
D gene: NA
clone size: NA
V gene: TRBV10-3
CDR3 protein: CASQDTSNQPQHF
CDR3 DNA: TGTGCCAGCCAGGACACTAGCAATCAGCCCCAGCATTTT

CDR3 length: 13
J gene: TRBJ2-3
D gene: NA
clone size: NA
V gene: TRBV11-2
CDR3 protein: CASSPRVADTQYF
CDR3 DNA: TGTGCCAGCAGCCCAAGGGTGGCAGATACGCAGTATTTT

CDR3 length: 10
J gene: TRBJ1-1
D gene: NA
clone size: NA
V gene: TRBV20-1
CDR3 protein: CSVSDPKAFF
CDR3 DNA: TGCAGTGTTTCAGACCCTAAGGCTTTCTTT

CDR3 length: 16
J gene: TRBJ1-1
D gene: TRBD1
clone size: NA
V gene: TRBV9
CDR3 protein: CASQRGQIYPPTEAFF
CDR3 DNA: TGTGCCAGCCAGAGGGGGCAGATCTATCCTCCGACTGAAGCTTTCTTT

CDR3 length: 15
J gene: TRBJ1-1
D gene: TRBD1
clone size: NA
V gene: TRBV18
CDR3 protein: CASSPTVGQHTEAFF
CDR3 DNA: TGTGCCAGCTCACCCACCGTGGGACAGCACACTGAAGCTTTCTTT

CDR3 length: 12
J gene: TRBJ2-7
D gene: NA
clone size: NA
V gene: TRBV28
CDR3 protein: CASSRYSYEQYF
CDR3 DNA: TGTGCCAGCAGCCGGTATAGCTACGAGCAGTACTTC

CDR3 length: 14
J gene: TRBJ2-7
D gene: NA
clone size: once
V gene: TRBV2
CDR3 protein: CASRKGLLDYEQYF
CDR3 DNA: TGTGCCAGCAGGAAGGGTCTCCTCGACTACGAGCAGTACTTC

CDR3 length: 15
J gene: TRBJ2-1
D gene: NA
clone size: NA
V gene: TRBV9
CDR3 protein: CASSPHSTSYNEQFF
CDR3 DNA: TGTGCCAGCAGCCCGCACTCTACTAGCTACAATGAGCAGTTCTTC

CDR3 length: 13
J gene: TRBJ2-7
D gene: NA
clone size: NA
V gene: TRBV18
CDR3 protein: CASSLQTEYEQYF
CDR3 DNA: TGTGCCAGCTCACTCCAAACAGAGTACGAGCAGTACTTC

CDR3 length: 15
J gene: TRBJ1-5
D gene: NA
clone size: NA
V gene: TRBV7-9
CDR3 protein: CASSLASRGDQPQHF
CDR3 DNA: TGTGCCAGCAGCTTAGCAAGCAGGGGCGATCAGCCCCAGCATTTT

CDR3 length: 16
J gene: TRBJ1-4
D gene: TRBD1
clone size: NA
V gene: TRBV29-1
CDR3 protein: CSVGEQGGRTFGKLFF
CDR3 DNA: TGCAGCGTTGGGGAGCAGGGGGGGCGGACCTTCGGAAAACTGTTTTTT

CDR3 length: 15
J gene: TRBJ2-7
D gene: NA
clone size: NA
V gene: TRBV5-4
CDR3 protein: CASSLVACHGDEQYF
CDR3 DNA: TGTGCCAGCAGCTTGGTTGCCTGTCACGGCGACGAGCAGTACTTC

CDR3 length: 13
J gene: TRBJ2-5
D gene: NA
clone size: NA
V gene: TRBV2
CDR3 protein: CARGPVPQETQYF
CDR3 DNA: TGTGCCAGAGGGCCGGTGCCTCAAGAGACCCAGTACTTC

CDR3 length: 18
J gene: TRBJ1-1
D gene: TRBD1
clone size: NA
V gene: TRBV30
CDR3 protein: CAWSFETGGGFMNTEAFF
CDR3 DNA: TGTGCCTGGAGTTTCGAGACAGGGGGCGGTTTCATGAACACTGAAGCTTTCTTT

CDR3 length: 15
J gene: TRBJ1-2
D gene: NA
clone size: NA
V gene: TRBV28
CDR3 protein: CASSSGTGWYYGYTF
CDR3 DNA: TGTGCCAGCAGCTCAGGAACAGGCTGGTACTATGGCTACACCTTC

CDR3 length: 17
J gene: TRBJ2-3
D gene: TRBD2
clone size: NA
V gene: TRBV30
CDR3 protein: CAWSVLAGWGGSDTQYF
CDR3 DNA: TGTGCCTGGAGTGTACTGGCGGGGTGGGGCGGGAGCGATACGCAGTATTTT

CDR3 length: 14
J gene: TRBJ1-3
D gene: NA
clone size: NA
V gene: TRBV18
CDR3 protein: CASSPYATGNTIYF
CDR3 DNA: TGTGCCAGCTCACCTTACGCAACTGGAAACACCATATATTTT

CDR3 length: 13
J gene: TRBJ2-7
D gene: TRBD1
clone size: once
V gene: TRBV2
CDR3 protein: CASSADRVGEQYF
CDR3 DNA: TGTGCCAGCAGTGCAGACAGGGTGGGCGAGCAGTACTTC

CDR3 length: 12
J gene: TRBJ2-5
D gene: NA
clone size: NA
V gene: TRBV6-1
CDR3 protein: CASAGTAGTQYF
CDR3 DNA: TGTGCCAGCGCCGGGACAGCGGGGACCCAGTACTTC

CDR3 length: 14
J gene: TRBJ1-5
D gene: NA
clone size: NA
V gene: TRBV19
CDR3 protein: CASSIVAGTQPQHF
CDR3 DNA: TGTGCCAGTAGTATAGTGGCGGGTACCCAGCCCCAGCATTTT

CDR3 length: 15
J gene: TRBJ1-1
D gene: NA
clone size: NA
V gene: TRBV2
CDR3 protein: CASRSSARGNTEAFF
CDR3 DNA: TGTGCCAGCAGATCTTCGGCCAGGGGCAACACTGAAGCTTTCTTT

CDR3 length: 12
J gene: TRBJ2-7
D gene: NA
clone size: NA
V gene: TRBV30
CDR3 protein: CAWSHTPVEQYF
CDR3 DNA: TGTGCCTGGAGTCACACACCCGTCGAGCAGTACTTC

CDR3 length: 15
J gene: TRBJ2-7
D gene: TRBD1
clone size: once
V gene: TRBV2
CDR3 protein: CANTLGQGAGYEQYF
CDR3 DNA: TGTGCCAATACGCTGGGACAGGGGGCGGGTTACGAGCAGTACTTC

CDR3 length: 15
J gene: TRBJ2-3
D gene: NA
clone size: NA
V gene: TRBV4-1
CDR3 protein: CASSLVAAGTDTQYF
CDR3 DNA: TGCGCCAGCAGCCTCGTGGCCGCGGGAACAGATACGCAGTATTTT

CDR3 length: 15
J gene: TRBJ1-5
D gene: TRBD1
clone size: NA
V gene: TRBV6-5
CDR3 protein: CASSPSTGGNQPQHF
CDR3 DNA: TGTGCCAGCAGTCCCTCGACAGGGGGCAATCAGCCCCAGCATTTT

CDR3 length: 16
J gene: TRBJ1-1
D gene: TRBD1
clone size: NA
V gene: TRBV10-3
CDR3 protein: CAISEPGTGSGTEAFF
CDR3 DNA: TGTGCCATCAGTGAGCCCGGGACAGGGAGCGGGACTGAAGCTTTCTTT

CDR3 length: 13
J gene: TRBJ2-3
D gene: NA
clone size: NA
V gene: TRBV29-1
CDR3 protein: CSVVGGSADTQYF
CDR3 DNA: TGCAGCGTTGTCGGGGGCTCGGCAGATACGCAGTATTTT

CDR3 length: 14
J gene: TRBJ1-4
D gene: NA
clone size: NA
V gene: TRBV7-9
CDR3 protein: CASSLPLTDGKLFF
CDR3 DNA: TGTGCCAGCAGCTTACCGCTCACCGATGGAAAACTGTTTTTT

CDR3 length: 16
J gene: TRBJ2-1
D gene: TRBD2
clone size: NA
V gene: TRBV5-1
CDR3 protein: CASSLHPGLAYNEQFF
CDR3 DNA: TGCGCCAGCAGCTTACACCCGGGACTAGCTTACAATGAGCAGTTCTTC

CDR3 length: 11
J gene: TRBJ2-7
D gene: TRBD2
clone size: NA
V gene: TRBV29-1
CDR3 protein: CSVGTSTEQYF
CDR3 DNA: TGCAGCGTTGGGACTAGCACCGAGCAGTACTTC

CDR3 length: 15
J gene: TRBJ2-7
D gene: NA
clone size: NA
V gene: TRBV5-1
CDR3 protein: CASSRQGGSSYEQYF
CDR3 DNA: TGCGCCAGCAGCCGACAAGGGGGATCCTCCTACGAGCAGTACTTC

CDR3 length: 13
J gene: TRBJ2-1
D gene: NA
clone size: NA
V gene: TRBV18
CDR3 protein: CASSQGIYNEQFF
CDR3 DNA: TGTGCCAGCTCACAAGGGATTTACAATGAGCAGTTCTTC

CDR3 length: 16
J gene: TRBJ1-2
D gene: TRBD1
clone size: NA
V gene: TRBV7-9
CDR3 protein: CASSGGTGDTVYGYTF
CDR3 DNA: TGTGCCAGCAGCGGGGGGACAGGGGATACGGTCTATGGCTACACCTTC

CDR3 length: 14
J gene: TRBJ2-6
D gene: NA
clone size: NA
V gene: TRBV28
CDR3 protein: CASSHGTGANVLTF
CDR3 DNA: TGTGCCAGCAGTCACGGCACTGGGGCCAACGTCCTGACTTTC

CDR3 length: 12
J gene: TRBJ1-1
D gene: NA
clone size: NA
V gene: TRBV15
CDR3 protein: CATSREEAKAFF
CDR3 DNA: TGTGCCACCAGCAGAGAAGAGGCCAAAGCTTTCTTT

CDR3 length: 15
J gene: TRBJ2-7
D gene: NA
clone size: NA
V gene: TRBV5-1
CDR3 protein: CASSMGHPTSYEQYF
CDR3 DNA: TGCGCCAGCAGCATGGGACATCCTACCTCCTACGAGCAGTACTTC

CDR3 length: 14
J gene: TRBJ2-2
D gene: TRBD2
clone size: NA
V gene: TRBV10-2
CDR3 protein: CASSGLAGAGELFF
CDR3 DNA: TGCGCCAGCAGTGGGCTAGCGGGAGCCGGGGAGCTGTTTTTT

CDR3 length: 13
J gene: TRBJ2-1
D gene: NA
clone size: NA
V gene: TRBV28
CDR3 protein: CAIRTETYNEQFF
CDR3 DNA: TGTGCCATTCGGACAGAGACCTACAATGAGCAGTTCTTC

CDR3 length: 15
J gene: TRBJ1-5
D gene: NA
clone size: NA
V gene: TRBV27
CDR3 protein: CASRLGGDSNQPQHF
CDR3 DNA: TGTGCCAGCAGGCTGGGGGGGGATAGCAATCAGCCCCAGCATTTT

CDR3 length: 19
J gene: TRBJ1-2
D gene: NA
clone size: NA
V gene: TRBV27
CDR3 protein: CASSLSWPGENNGGYGYTF
CDR3 DNA: TGTGCCAGCAGTTTATCGTGGCCGGGAGAAAACAATGGGGGCTATGGCTACACCTTC

CDR3 length: 13
J gene: TRBJ1-1
D gene: NA
clone size: NA
V gene: TRBV19
CDR3 protein: CASRNSGATEAFF
CDR3 DNA: TGTGCCAGTAGGAACTCAGGGGCAACTGAAGCTTTCTTT

CDR3 length: 14
J gene: TRBJ2-7
D gene: NA
clone size: NA
V gene: TRBV15
CDR3 protein: CATSREIGRYEQYF
CDR3 DNA: TGTGCCACCAGCAGAGAGATCGGCAGGTACGAGCAGTACTTC

CDR3 length: 16
J gene: TRBJ2-1
D gene: TRBD1
clone size: NA
V gene: TRBV18
CDR3 protein: CASSLLDRDRYNEQFF
CDR3 DNA: TGTGCCAGCTCACTACTGGACAGGGACCGCTACAATGAGCAGTTCTTC

CDR3 length: 18
J gene: TRBJ2-1
D gene: TRBD2
clone size: NA
V gene: TRBV29-1
CDR3 protein: CSVVADSGRALAYNEQFF
CDR3 DNA: TGCAGCGTTGTAGCGGATAGCGGGAGGGCCCTCGCCTACAATGAGCAGTTCTTC

CDR3 length: 12
J gene: TRBJ1-2
D gene: NA
clone size: NA
V gene: TRBV2
CDR3 protein: CASNGRGSGYTF
CDR3 DNA: TGTGCCAGCAACGGAAGGGGTAGTGGCTACACCTTC